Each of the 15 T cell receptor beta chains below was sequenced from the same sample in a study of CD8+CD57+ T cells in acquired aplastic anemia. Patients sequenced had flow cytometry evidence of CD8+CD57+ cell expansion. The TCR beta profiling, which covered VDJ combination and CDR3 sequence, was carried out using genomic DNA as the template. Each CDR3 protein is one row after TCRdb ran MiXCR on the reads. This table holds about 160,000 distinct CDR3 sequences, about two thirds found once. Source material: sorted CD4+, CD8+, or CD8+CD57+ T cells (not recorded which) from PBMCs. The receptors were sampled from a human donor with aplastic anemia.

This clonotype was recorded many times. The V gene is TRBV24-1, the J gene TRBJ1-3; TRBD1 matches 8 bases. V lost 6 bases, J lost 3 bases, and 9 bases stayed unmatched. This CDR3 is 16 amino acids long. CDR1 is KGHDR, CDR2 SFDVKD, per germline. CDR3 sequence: CATSHLDRGCGNTIYF. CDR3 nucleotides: TGTGCCACCAGTCATCTTGACAGGGGATGTGGAAACACCATATATTTT.

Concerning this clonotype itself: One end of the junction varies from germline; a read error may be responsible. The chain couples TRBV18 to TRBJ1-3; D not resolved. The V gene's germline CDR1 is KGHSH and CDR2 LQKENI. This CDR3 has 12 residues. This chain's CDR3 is CASSTGERATNF. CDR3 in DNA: TGTGCCAGCTCTACTGGAGAGAGGGCTACGAATTTT.

CDR3 in amino acids: CASSVGGAVKVGYTF. CDR3 nucleotides: TGTGCCAGCAGCGTAGGAGGGGCGGTTAAAGTTGGCTACACCTTC. The chain is built from TRBV9 and TRBJ1-2; a weak D match, TRBD1 (5 bases). This CDR3 is 15 amino acids long. V was shortened by 0 bases and J by 7 bases, with 16 bases between the two germline ends. Per the germline V gene, CDR1 is SGDLS and CDR2 is YYNGEE.

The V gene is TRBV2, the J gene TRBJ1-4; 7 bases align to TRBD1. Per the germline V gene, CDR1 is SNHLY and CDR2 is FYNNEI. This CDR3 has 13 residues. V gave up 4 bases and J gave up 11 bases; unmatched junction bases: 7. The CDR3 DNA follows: TGTGCCAGCAGTGTACAGGGGAGTGGGAAACTGTTTTTT. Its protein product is CASSVQGSGKLFF.

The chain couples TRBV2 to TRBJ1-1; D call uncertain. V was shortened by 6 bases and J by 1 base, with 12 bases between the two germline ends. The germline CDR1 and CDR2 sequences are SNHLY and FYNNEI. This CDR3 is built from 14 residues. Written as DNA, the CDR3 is TGTGCCAGCAGGGACCTTGACCCGAACACTGAAGCTTTCTTT. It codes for CASRDLDPNTEAFF.

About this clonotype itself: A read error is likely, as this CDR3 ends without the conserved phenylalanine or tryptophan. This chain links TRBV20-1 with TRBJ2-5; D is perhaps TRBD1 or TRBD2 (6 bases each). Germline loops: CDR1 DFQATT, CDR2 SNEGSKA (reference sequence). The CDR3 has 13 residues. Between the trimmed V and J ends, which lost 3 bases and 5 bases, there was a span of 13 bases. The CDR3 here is CSARRGAEETQYI. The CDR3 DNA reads TGCAGTGCTAGGAGGGGGGCCGAGGAGACCCAGTACATC.

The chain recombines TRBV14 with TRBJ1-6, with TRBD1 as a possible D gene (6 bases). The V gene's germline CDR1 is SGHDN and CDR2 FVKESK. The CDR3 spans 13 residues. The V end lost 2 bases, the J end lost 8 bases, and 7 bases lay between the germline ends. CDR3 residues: CASSQTGHSPLHF. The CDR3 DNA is TGTGCCAGCAGCCAAACAGGGCATTCACCCCTCCACTTT.

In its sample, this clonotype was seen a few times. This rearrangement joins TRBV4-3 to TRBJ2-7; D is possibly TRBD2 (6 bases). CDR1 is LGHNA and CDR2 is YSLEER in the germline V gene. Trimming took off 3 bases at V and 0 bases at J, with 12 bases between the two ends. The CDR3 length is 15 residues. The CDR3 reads CASSHSRGSSYEQYF. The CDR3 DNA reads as TGCGCCAGCAGCCACTCGCGGGGAAGCTCCTACGAGCAGTACTTC.

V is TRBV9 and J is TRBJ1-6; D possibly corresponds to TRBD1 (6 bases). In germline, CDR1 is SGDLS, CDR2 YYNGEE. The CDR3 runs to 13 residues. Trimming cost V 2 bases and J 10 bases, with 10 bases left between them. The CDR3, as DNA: TGTGCCAGCAGCGTCAGACAGGAATCACCCCTCCACTTT. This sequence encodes CASSVRQESPLHF.

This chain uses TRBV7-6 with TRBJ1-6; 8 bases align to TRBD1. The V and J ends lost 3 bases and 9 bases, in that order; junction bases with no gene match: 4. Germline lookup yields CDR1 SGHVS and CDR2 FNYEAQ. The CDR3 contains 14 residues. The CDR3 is CASSFQGAGSPLHF. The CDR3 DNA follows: TGTGCCAGCAGCTTCCAGGGGGCAGGTTCACCCCTCCACTTT.

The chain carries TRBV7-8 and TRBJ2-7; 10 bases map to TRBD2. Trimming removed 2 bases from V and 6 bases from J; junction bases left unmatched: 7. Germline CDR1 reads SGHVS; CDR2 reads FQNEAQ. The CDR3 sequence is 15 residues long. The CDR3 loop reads CASSLLSGGAREQYF. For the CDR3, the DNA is TGTGCCAGCAGCTTACTAAGCGGGGGGGCGCGCGAGCAGTACTTC.

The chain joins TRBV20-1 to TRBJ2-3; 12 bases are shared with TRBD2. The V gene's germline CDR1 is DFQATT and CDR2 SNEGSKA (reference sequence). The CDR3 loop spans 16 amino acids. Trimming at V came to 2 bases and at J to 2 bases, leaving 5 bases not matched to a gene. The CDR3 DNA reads TGCAGTGCTAGACCCCGACTAGCGGGGGACACAGATACGCAGTATTTT. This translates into CSARPRLAGDTDTQYF.

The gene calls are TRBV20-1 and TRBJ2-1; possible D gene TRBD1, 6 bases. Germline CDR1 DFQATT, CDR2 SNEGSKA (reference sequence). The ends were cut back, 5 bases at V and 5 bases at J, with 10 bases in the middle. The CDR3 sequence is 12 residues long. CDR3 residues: CSARHRDNEQFF. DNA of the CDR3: TGCAGTGCTCGACACAGGGACAATGAGCAGTTCTTC.

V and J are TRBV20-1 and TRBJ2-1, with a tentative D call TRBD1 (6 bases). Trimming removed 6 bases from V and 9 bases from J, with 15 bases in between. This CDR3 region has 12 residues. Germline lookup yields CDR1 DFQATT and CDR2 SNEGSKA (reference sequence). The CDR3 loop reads CSATGQSLEQFF. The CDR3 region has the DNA TGCAGTGCAACCGGACAGTCTCTTGAGCAGTTCTTC.

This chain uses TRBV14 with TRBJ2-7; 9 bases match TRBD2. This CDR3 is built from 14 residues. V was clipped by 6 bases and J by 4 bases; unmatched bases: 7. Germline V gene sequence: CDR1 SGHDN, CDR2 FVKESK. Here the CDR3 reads CASRLSGSSYEQYF. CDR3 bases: TGTGCCAGCAGACTTAGCGGGAGTAGTTACGAGCAGTACTTC.